This T cell receptor (beta chain) was documented in a study of OX40 agonist ivuxolimab in advanced cancers. Findings and caveats of the study: Partial responders treated at 0.1-3.0 mg/kg exhibited clonal expansion among the lowest measured.

At cycle 4 day 1, cycle 7 day 1, and baseline, blood was sampled. Only in-frame clones appear in the TCRdb table, and some are missing; sequencing was by immunoSEQ multiplex PCR. In the table there are around 77,000 clones, 75% to 95% of which are singletons. Of note for this clone: No antigen is known for it.

The V gene's germline CDR1 is SGHNT and CDR2 YYREEE (reference sequence). V was trimmed by 0 bases and J by 2 bases, leaving 9 bases between them. The CDR3 runs to 14 residues. The sequence was collected from an adult with an advanced solid tumor such as melanoma, head and neck, liver or kidney cancer. Sample: CD4+ or CD8+ T cells sorted from blood, taken in a trial of the OX40 agonist ivuxolimab. The V and J genes are TRBV5-4 and TRBJ2-7, with D perhaps matching TRBD2 (6 bases). The CDR3 reads CASSLETSTYEQYF. In DNA form, the CDR3 reads TGTGCCAGCAGCTTGGAGACTAGTACCTACGAGCAGTACTTC.